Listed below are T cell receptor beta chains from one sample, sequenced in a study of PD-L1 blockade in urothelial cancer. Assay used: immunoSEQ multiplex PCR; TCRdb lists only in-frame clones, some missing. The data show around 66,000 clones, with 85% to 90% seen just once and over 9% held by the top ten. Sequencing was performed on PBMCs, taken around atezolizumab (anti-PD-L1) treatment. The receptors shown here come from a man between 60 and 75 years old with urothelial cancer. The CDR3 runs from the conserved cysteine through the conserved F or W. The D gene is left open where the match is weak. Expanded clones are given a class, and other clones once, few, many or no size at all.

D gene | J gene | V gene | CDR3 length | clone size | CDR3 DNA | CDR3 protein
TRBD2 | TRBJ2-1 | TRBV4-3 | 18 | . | TGCGCCAGCAGCCAAGATAGGGGAGGGACTAGCGGGATGAATGAGCAGTTCTTC | CASSQDRGGTSGMNEQFF
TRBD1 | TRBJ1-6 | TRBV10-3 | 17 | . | TGTGCCATCAGTGGACATCTATTGACAGGGGAGAGTTCACCCCTCCACTTT | CAISGHLLTGESSPLHF
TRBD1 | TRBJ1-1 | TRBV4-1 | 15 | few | TGCGCCAGCAGCCGAGACGACAGGGGGAACACTGAAGCTTTCTTT | CASSRDDRGNTEAFF
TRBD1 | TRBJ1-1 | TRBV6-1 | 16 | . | TGTGCCAGCAGTGCCCTTTGGGACAGGCAGAACACTGAAGCTTTCTTT | CASSALWDRQNTEAFF
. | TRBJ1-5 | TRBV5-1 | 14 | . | TGCGCCAGCAGCTTGGAGTCAGGGGATCAGCCCCAGCATTTT | CASSLESGDQPQHF
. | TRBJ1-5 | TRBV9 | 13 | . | TGTGCCAGCAGCGAATCGGGAGCACAGCCCCAGCATTTT | CASSESGAQPQHF
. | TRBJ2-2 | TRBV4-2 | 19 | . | TGTGCCAGCAGCCAACCACGTGGGAGTAACTCCCCGAACACCGGGGAGCTGTTTTTT | CASSQPRGSNSPNTGELFF
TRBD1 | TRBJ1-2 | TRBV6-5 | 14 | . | TGTGCCAGCCGGAGTCTTACAGGGGATTATGGCTACACCTTC | CASRSLTGDYGYTF
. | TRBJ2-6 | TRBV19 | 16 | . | TGTGCCAGTAGTGGAAACAGGCAAAGCGGGGCCAACGTCCTGACTTTC | CASSGNRQSGANVLTF
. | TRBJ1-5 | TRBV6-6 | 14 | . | TGTGCCAGCAGCACGACAGGTGGCAATCAGCCCCAGCATTTT | CASSTTGGNQPQHF